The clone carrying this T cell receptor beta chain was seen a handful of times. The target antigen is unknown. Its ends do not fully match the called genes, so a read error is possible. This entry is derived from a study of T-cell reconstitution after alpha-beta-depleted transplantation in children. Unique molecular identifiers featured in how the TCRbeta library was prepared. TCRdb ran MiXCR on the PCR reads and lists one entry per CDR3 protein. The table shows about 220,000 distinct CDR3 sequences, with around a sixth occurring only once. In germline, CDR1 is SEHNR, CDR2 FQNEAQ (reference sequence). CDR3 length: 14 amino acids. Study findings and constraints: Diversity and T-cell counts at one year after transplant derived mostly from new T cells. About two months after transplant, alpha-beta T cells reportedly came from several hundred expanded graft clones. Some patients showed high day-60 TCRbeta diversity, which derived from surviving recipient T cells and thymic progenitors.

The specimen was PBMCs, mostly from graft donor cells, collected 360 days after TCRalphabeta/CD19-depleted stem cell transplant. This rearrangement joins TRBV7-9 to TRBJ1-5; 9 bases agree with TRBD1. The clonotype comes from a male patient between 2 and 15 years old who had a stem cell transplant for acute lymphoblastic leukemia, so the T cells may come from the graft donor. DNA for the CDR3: TGTGCCAGCAGCTCGGACAGGGGCAATCAGCGCCAGCATTTT. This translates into CASSSDRGNQRQHF.